A selection of T cell receptor beta chains follows, all from one sample in a study of OX40 agonist ivuxolimab in advanced cancers. The repertoire was sequenced with immunoSEQ multiplex PCR; TCRdb's copy has only in-frame clones and lacks some. The table includes roughly 72,000 clones, 81% detected once. The sample in question was CD4+ or CD8+ T cells sorted from blood, obtained in a trial of the OX40 agonist ivuxolimab. The receptors shown here come from an adult with an advanced solid tumor such as melanoma, head and neck, liver or kidney cancer. The CDR3 runs from the conserved cysteine through the conserved F or W. A D gene is named only where the DNA matches it firmly. Clone size, where shown, is once, few, many, or a class for clones that have expanded.

>NA|TRBV18|TRBJ1-1|NA|15
TGTGCCAGCTCACCTATGCTGGCCGGGAACACTGAAGCTTTCTTT
CASSPMLAGNTEAFF
>NA|TRBV5-1|TRBJ2-7|NA|14
TGCGCCAGCAGCTTGGCCCCAGGCGACTACGAGCAGTACTTC
CASSLAPGDYEQYF
>NA|TRBV6-4|TRBJ2-3|TRBD2|15
TGTGCCAGCAGTGAAGGGACTAGCGGCACAGATACGCAGTATTTT
CASSEGTSGTDTQYF
>NA|TRBV19|TRBJ1-3|TRBD1|14
TGTGCCAGTACCGATACAGGGGCTGGAAACACCATATATTTT
CASTDTGAGNTIYF
>NA|TRBV5-6|TRBJ2-3|TRBD2|15
TGTGCCAGCAGCTCCGCCGGGGGGGCATGGGATACGCAGTATTTT
CASSSAGGAWDTQYF
>NA|TRBV25-1|TRBJ1-1|NA|16
TGTGCCAGCAGTGAATTTTCGGGGGATCGAAACACTGAAGCTTTCTTT
CASSEFSGDRNTEAFF
>NA|TRBV2|TRBJ2-5|NA|13
TGTGCCAGCAGTGAAGAACCGTTGGAGACCCAGTACTTC
CASSEEPLETQYF
>NA|TRBV25-1|TRBJ1-2|NA|14
TGTGCCAGCAGTGAATACCACAGGGAAGCTGGCTACACCTTC
CASSEYHREAGYTF
>few|TRBV5-5|TRBJ1-2|NA|16
TGTGCCAGCACCTTGCAGTCAGGGAGCGGCAACTATGGCTACACCTTC
CASTLQSGSGNYGYTF
>NA|TRBV19|TRBJ1-1|NA|13
TGTGCCAGTAGTATAGGCTGGACACCTGAAGCTTTCTTT
CASSIGWTPEAFF
>NA|TRBV10-1|TRBJ2-3|TRBD2|14
TGCGCCAGCAGCCCAGCGGGGGGCACAGATACGCAGTATTTT
CASSPAGGTDTQYF
>NA|TRBV29-1|TRBJ2-6|TRBD2|16
TGCAGCGTGGGACTAGCGGGGCTCTCTGGGGCCAACGTCCTGACTTTC
CSVGLAGLSGANVLTF
>NA|TRBV6-6|TRBJ2-2|NA|11
TGTGCCAGCACCCCCAACCGGGAGCTGTTTTTT
CASTPNRELFF
>many|TRBV14|TRBJ2-2|NA|15
TGTGCCAGCAGCCCCCGCAGAACGAACACCGGGGAGCTGTTTTTT
CASSPRRTNTGELFF
>NA|TRBV7-9|TRBJ1-1|NA|14
TGTGCCAGCAGCTTAGCGCCCAGTCACACTGAAGCTTTCTTT
CASSLAPSHTEAFF
>NA|TRBV5-4|TRBJ2-7|TRBD2|14
TGTGCCAGCAGTACCGGGACTAGACCTTACGAGCAGTACTTC
CASSTGTRPYEQYF
>many|TRBV27|TRBJ1-1|NA|13
TGTGCCAGCAGTCGGTTCGATACAGTTGAAGCTTTCTTT
CASSRFDTVEAFF
>NA|TRBV5-1|TRBJ2-3|NA|14
TGCGCCAGCAGCTCCAGAGGGAGGACAGATACGCAGTATTTT
CASSSRGRTDTQYF
>NA|TRBV18|TRBJ2-1|TRBD2|16
TGTGCCAGCTCACCCATGTTAGCGGGAGGGCACAATGAGCAGTTCTTC
CASSPMLAGGHNEQFF
>NA|TRBV7-9|TRBJ1-5|NA|13
TGTGCCAGCAGCACCTCTAGCAATCAGCCCCAGCATTTT
CASSTSSNQPQHF
>NA|TRBV11-3|TRBJ1-6|TRBD1|15
TGTGCCAGCAGCCCTAGACAGGGAAGAGAGTCACCCCTCCACTTT
CASSPRQGRESPLHF
>NA|TRBV7-9|TRBJ1-5|TRBD1|14
TGTGCCAGCAGCTTAACAGGGGAGGGTCAGCCCCAGCATTTT
CASSLTGEGQPQHF
>NA|TRBV11-2|TRBJ2-5|NA|17
TGTGCCAGCAGCTTCCTTTGGCGGGCAGGGAGTTTAGAGACCCAGTACTTC
CASSFLWRAGSLETQYF
>NA|TRBV6-6|TRBJ2-7|TRBD2|15
TGTGCCAGCAGTTACCAGCGGGACGCTTCCTACGAGCAGTACTTC
CASSYQRDASYEQYF
>NA|TRBV5-6|TRBJ2-2|NA|16
TGTGCCAGCAGCTTGGCGCAAGGAGCGAACACCGGGGAGCTGTTTTTT
CASSLAQGANTGELFF
>once|TRBV14|TRBJ1-2|NA|15
TGTGCCAGCAGCCAAAGAACGTCGGACAACTATGGCTACACCTTC
CASSQRTSDNYGYTF
>NA|TRBV11-2|TRBJ2-3|TRBD1|16
TGTGCCAGCAGCCATTGGGACAGGGAAAGCACAGATACGCAGTATTTT
CASSHWDRESTDTQYF
>NA|TRBV18|TRBJ2-3|TRBD1|15
TGTGCCAGCTCACCACCGGGGACAGGCACAGATACGCAGTATTTT
CASSPPGTGTDTQYF
>NA|TRBV27|TRBJ2-3|TRBD2|14
TGTGCCAGTCGACTAGCCCAAAGCACAGATACGCAGTATTTT
CASRLAQSTDTQYF
>NA|TRBV19|TRBJ2-1|TRBD2|15
TGTGCCAGTAGTGCCCCGGGACTAGCTATAGATGAGCAGTTCTTC
CASSAPGLAIDEQFF
>NA|TRBV2|TRBJ1-2|NA|13
TGTGCCAGCAGTGCACAAGGGAACTATGGCTACACCTTC
CASSAQGNYGYTF
>NA|TRBV27|TRBJ2-1|TRBD2|16
TGTGCCAGCAGTTCTGAGGGACTAGCGGTCGTTGGTGAGCAGTTCTTC
CASSSEGLAVVGEQFF
>NA|TRBV7-2|TRBJ2-5|NA|13
TGTGCCAGCAGCTACCCAAACCAAGAGACCCAGTACTTC
CASSYPNQETQYF
>NA|TRBV19|TRBJ1-1|NA|14
TGTGCCAGTAGTATAGATGGGGGGAGGCCTGAAGCTTTCTTT
CASSIDGGRPEAFF
>NA|TRBV19|TRBJ1-4|TRBD1|13
TGTGCCACCCGACAGGGGTTTAATGAAAAACTGTTTTTT
CATRQGFNEKLFF
>NA|TRBV30|TRBJ2-1|NA|14
TGTGCCTGGAGTGTACAAGTAGACGGGGTGGGGCAGTTCTTC
CAWSVQVDGVGQFF
>NA|TRBV28|TRBJ1-3|NA|17
TGTGCCAGCAGCCTTCCCGGGACACTTGGAGCCGGAAACACCATATATTTT
CASSLPGTLGAGNTIYF
>few|TRBV19|TRBJ2-2|NA|16
TGTGCCAGTAGAACCCGAGGGGGGGCGAACACCGGGGAGCTGTTTTTT
CASRTRGGANTGELFF
>NA|TRBV13|TRBJ2-3|TRBD2|17
TGTGCCAGCAGCTTAGTGGGACTAGCGGGGTACACAGATACGCAGTATTTT
CASSLVGLAGYTDTQYF
>few|TRBV18|TRBJ1-3|NA|15
TGTGCCAGCACTTTAACAGGGAGCTCTGGAAACACCATATATTTT
CASTLTGSSGNTIYF
>once|TRBV6-5|TRBJ2-7|TRBD2|15
TGTGCCAGCAGGCCCGGGACTAGCGGGGGCTACGAGCAGTACTTC
CASRPGTSGGYEQYF
>once|TRBV27|TRBJ2-7|TRBD2|15
TGTGCCAGCAGTGTCGGGGGGGCCATCCCCTACGAGCAGTACTTC
CASSVGGAIPYEQYF
>NA|TRBV4-2|TRBJ1-1|TRBD1|14
TGTGCCAGCAGCCGCACAGGGGGAAACACTGAAGCTTTCTTT
CASSRTGGNTEAFF
>NA|TRBV7-9|TRBJ2-1|TRBD2|16
TGTGCCAGCAGCTTAGGTGCGGGACTAGCGGCGGATGAGCAGTTCTTC
CASSLGAGLAADEQFF
>NA|TRBV11-2|TRBJ2-7|NA|16
TGTGCCAGCAGCTTAGATGTGTCTAGCGTCCCCTACGAGCAGTACTTC
CASSLDVSSVPYEQYF
>NA|TRBV11-1|TRBJ2-1|NA|15
TGTGCCAGCAGTATGCTAGCTGGCTCCTACAATGAGCAGTTCTTC
CASSMLAGSYNEQFF
>NA|TRBV6-6|TRBJ1-6|TRBD1|15
TGTGCCAGCAGAGAGGACAGGGGGTTTAATTCACCCCTCCACTTT
CASREDRGFNSPLHF
>NA|TRBV5-8|TRBJ1-1|NA|15
TGTGCCAGCAGCCCGTATCGCGGGAGGAACACTGAAGCTTTCTTT
CASSPYRGRNTEAFF
>NA|TRBV30|TRBJ2-2|NA|17
TGTGCCTGTACGCCAAGAGGGAAAAGTTCGAACACCGGGGAGCTGTTTTTT
CACTPRGKSSNTGELFF
>NA|TRBV4-1|TRBJ2-2|NA|15
TGCGCCAGCAGCCAAGATTGGACCCTTGGCGGGGAGCTGTTTTTT
CASSQDWTLGGELFF
>NA|TRBV30|TRBJ1-6|NA|12
TGTGCCTGGAGGCGGGGTAATTCACCCCTCCACTTT
CAWRRGNSPLHF